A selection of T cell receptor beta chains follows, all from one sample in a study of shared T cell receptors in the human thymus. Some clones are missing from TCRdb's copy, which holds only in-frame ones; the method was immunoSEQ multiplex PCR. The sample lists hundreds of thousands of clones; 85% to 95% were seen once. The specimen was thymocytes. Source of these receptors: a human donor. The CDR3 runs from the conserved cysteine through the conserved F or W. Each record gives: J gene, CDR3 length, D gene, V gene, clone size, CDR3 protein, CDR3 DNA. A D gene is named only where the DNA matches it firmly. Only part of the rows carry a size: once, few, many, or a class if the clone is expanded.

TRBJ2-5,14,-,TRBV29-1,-,CSADPRRHQETQYF,TGCAGCGCCGACCCCCGGAGGCACCAAGAGACCCAGTACTTC
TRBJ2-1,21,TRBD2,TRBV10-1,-,CASSESTLSFDRDYSYNEQFF,TGCGCCAGCAGTGAGTCCACACTTAGCTTCGATCGGGACTATTCATACAATGAGCAGTTCTTC
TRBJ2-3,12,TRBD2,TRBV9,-,CASSAGGDTQYF,TGTGCCAGCAGCGCGGGGGGAGATACGCAGTATTTT
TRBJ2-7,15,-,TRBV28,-,CASSIYSRISYEQYF,TGTGCCAGCAGCATATACAGCCGTATCTCCTACGAGCAGTACTTC
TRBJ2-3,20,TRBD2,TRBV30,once,CAWSGGLAGAEGGGTDTQYF,TGTGCCTGGAGTGGAGGACTAGCGGGCGCCGAGGGGGGGGGCACAGATACGCAGTATTTT
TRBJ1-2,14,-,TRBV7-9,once,CASSLDHGKYGYTF,TGTGCCAGCAGCTTAGATCACGGGAAGTATGGCTACACCTTC
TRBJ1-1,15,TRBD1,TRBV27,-,CASTVSGTENTEAFF,TGTGCCAGCACAGTATCCGGGACAGAAAACACTGAAGCTTTCTTT
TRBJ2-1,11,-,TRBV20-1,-,CSAGRYNEQFF,TGCAGTGCGGGACGGTACAATGAGCAGTTCTTC
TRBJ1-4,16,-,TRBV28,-,CASRPTASTTNEKLFF,TGTGCCAGCAGGCCAACAGCCTCCACAACTAATGAAAAACTGTTTTTT
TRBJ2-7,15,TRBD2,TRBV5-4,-,CASSLCGRGAYEQYF,TGTGCCAGCAGCTTATGCGGGAGAGGAGCCTACGAGCAGTACTTC
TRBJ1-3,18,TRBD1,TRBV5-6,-,CASSLRQGHIISGNTIYF,TGTGCCAGCAGCTTGCGACAGGGGCACATTATCTCTGGAAACACCATATATTTT
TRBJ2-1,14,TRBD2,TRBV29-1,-,CSVEKLAGGAEQFF,TGCAGCGTTGAGAAACTAGCGGGAGGAGCGGAGCAGTTCTTC
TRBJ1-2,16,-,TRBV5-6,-,CASSYVGLGALGGYTF,TGTGCCAGCAGCTACGTTGGGCTGGGGGCGCTGGGCGGCTACACCTTC
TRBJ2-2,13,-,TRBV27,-,CASSFRWTGELFF,TGTGCCAGCAGTTTTCGATGGACCGGGGAGCTGTTTTTT
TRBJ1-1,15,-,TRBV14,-,CASSPQGTGATEAFF,TGTGCCAGCAGCCCACAGGGAACTGGGGCCACTGAAGCTTTCTTT
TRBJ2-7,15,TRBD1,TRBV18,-,CASSPPVTGAYEQYF,TGTGCCAGCTCACCCCCGGTGACAGGGGCCTACGAGCAGTACTTC
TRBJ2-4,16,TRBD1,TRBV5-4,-,CASWDRGQGAKNIQYF,TGTGCCAGCTGGGACAGAGGACAAGGAGCCAAAAACATTCAGTACTTC
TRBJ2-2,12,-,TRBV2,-,CASSDPTGELFF,TGTGCCAGCAGTGACCCTACCGGGGAGCTGTTTTTT
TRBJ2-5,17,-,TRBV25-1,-,CASSGFRGEWGQETQYF,TGTGCCAGCAGTGGCTTTCGGGGAGAGTGGGGACAAGAGACCCAGTACTTC
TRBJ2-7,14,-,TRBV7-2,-,CASSLAAGSYEQYF,TGTGCCAGCAGCTTAGCGGCAGGCTCCTACGAGCAGTACTTC
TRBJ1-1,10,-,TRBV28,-,CASGNTEAFF,TGTGCCAGTGGAAACACTGAAGCTTTCTTT
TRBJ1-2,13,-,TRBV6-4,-,CASSDSDRYGYTF,TGTGCCAGCAGTGACTCGGACAGATATGGCTACACCTTC
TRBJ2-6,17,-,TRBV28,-,CASSLSTASSGANVLTF,TGTGCCAGCAGTTTATCGACAGCGAGCTCTGGGGCCAACGTCCTGACTTTC
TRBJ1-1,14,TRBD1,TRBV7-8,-,CASSLDRVDTEAFF,TGTGCCAGCAGCTTGGACAGGGTCGACACTGAAGCTTTCTTT
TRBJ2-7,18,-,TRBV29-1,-,CSVGGGTHSRPPTYEQYF,TGCAGCGTTGGGGGAGGGACACACTCTAGACCTCCCACCTACGAGCAGTACTTC
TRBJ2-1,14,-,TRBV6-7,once,CASSYKATYNEQFF,TGTGCCAGCAGTTATAAAGCGACCTACAATGAGCAGTTCTTC
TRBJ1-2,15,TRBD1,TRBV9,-,CASSSPGQINYGYTF,TGTGCCAGCAGCTCCCCGGGACAGATCAACTATGGCTACACCTTC
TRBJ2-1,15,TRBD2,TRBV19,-,CASSAGLAGEYEQFF,TGTGCCAGTAGCGCGGGACTAGCGGGAGAATATGAGCAGTTCTTC
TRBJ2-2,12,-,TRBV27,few,CASSFPTGELFF,TGTGCCAGCAGTTTTCCCACCGGGGAGCTGTTTTTT
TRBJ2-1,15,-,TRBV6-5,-,CASSYREPSYNEQFF,TGTGCCAGCAGTTACCGGGAGCCCAGCTACAATGAGCAGTTCTTC
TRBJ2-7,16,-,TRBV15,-,CATSRDGSGDPYEQYF,TGTGCCACCAGCAGAGATGGAAGCGGCGACCCCTACGAGCAGTACTTC
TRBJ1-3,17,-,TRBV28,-,CASRSGTRRTSGNTIYF,TGTGCCAGCAGGTCCGGGACAAGACGCACCTCTGGAAACACCATATATTTT
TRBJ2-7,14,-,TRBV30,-,CAWSAGSSSYEQYF,TGTGCCTGGAGTGCCGGAAGTAGCTCCTACGAGCAGTACTTC
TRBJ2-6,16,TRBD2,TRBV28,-,CASSLLAGVGANVLTF,TGTGCCAGCAGTTTACTAGCGGGAGTTGGGGCCAACGTCCTGACTTTC
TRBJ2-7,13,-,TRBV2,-,CASISGWAGEQYF,TGTGCCAGCATCTCAGGGTGGGCTGGGGAGCAGTACTTC
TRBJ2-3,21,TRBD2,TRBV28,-,CASSHERLAGVLGLTTDTQYF,TGTGCCAGCAGCCACGAACGACTAGCGGGAGTGTTGGGGTTGACCACAGATACGCAGTATTTT
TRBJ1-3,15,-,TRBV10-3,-,CAIRHLPSSGNTIYF,TGTGCCATCAGACATCTACCGAGCTCTGGAAACACCATATATTTT
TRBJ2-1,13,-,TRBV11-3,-,CASSSPGLNEQFF,TGTGCCAGCAGCAGCCCGGGACTCAATGAGCAGTTCTTC
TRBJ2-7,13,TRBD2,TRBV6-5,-,CASMRGRAGEQYF,TGTGCCAGCATGCGCGGGAGGGCAGGGGAGCAGTACTTC
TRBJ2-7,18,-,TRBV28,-,CASSFIRRPTRIQYEQYF,TGTGCCAGCAGTTTTATCCGTCGACCGACTAGGATCCAATACGAGCAGTACTTC
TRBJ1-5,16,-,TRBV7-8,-,CASSSPVGGSNQPQHF,TGTGCCAGCAGCTCGCCGGTGGGGGGAAGCAATCAGCCCCAGCATTTT
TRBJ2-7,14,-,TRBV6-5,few,CASSHYRVHYEQYF,TGTGCCAGCAGCCACTACAGGGTTCACTACGAGCAGTACTTC
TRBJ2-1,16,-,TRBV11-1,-,CASRRGPSREYNEQFF,TGTGCCAGCAGACGGGGCCCGTCGAGGGAATACAATGAGCAGTTCTTC
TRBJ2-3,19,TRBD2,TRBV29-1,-,CSAGFVAGGLSRGTDTQYF,TGCAGCGCCGGGTTTGTAGCGGGAGGCCTCTCGAGGGGCACAGATACGCAGTATTTT
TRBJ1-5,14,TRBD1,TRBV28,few,CASSEGGADQPQHF,TGTGCCAGCAGTGAAGGGGGCGCGGATCAGCCCCAGCATTTT
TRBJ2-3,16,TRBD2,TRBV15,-,CATTPTSGSPTDTQYF,TGTGCCACCACCCCGACTAGCGGGAGTCCCACAGATACGCAGTATTTT
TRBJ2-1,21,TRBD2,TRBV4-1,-,CASSQDHWKRESGVHYNEQFF,TGCGCCAGCAGCCAAGATCATTGGAAGCGGGAGTCGGGTGTTCATTACAATGAGCAGTTCTTC
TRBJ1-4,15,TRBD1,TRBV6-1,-,CASSNRGGSGEKLFF,TGTGCCAGCAGCAACAGGGGAGGGTCGGGTGAAAAACTGTTTTTT
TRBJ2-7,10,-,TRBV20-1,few,CSARTYEQYF,TGCAGTGCCAGAACTTACGAGCAGTACTTC
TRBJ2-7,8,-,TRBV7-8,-,CASSPRSF,TGTGCCAGCAGCCCCCGAAGTTTC
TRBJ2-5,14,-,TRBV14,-,CASSQGPKGETQYF,TGTGCCAGCAGCCAAGGACCTAAGGGCGAGACCCAGTACTTC
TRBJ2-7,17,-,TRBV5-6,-,CASSSRGGQGPSYEQYF,TGTGCCAGCAGCTCCCGGGGTGGGCAGGGCCCTTCCTACGAGCAGTACTTC
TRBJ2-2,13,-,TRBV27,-,CASSKTPAGELFF,TGTGCCAGCAGTAAGACTCCCGCGGGGGAGCTGTTTTTT